This TCR beta chain was identified in a study of sequential checkpoint blockade in melanoma. Study in general: Maintenance nivolumab came after either treatment sequence.

The protocol was immunoSEQ multiplex PCR, while the TCRdb copy is restricted to in-frame clones and leaves out a portion. The profile shows 15,000 to 20,000 clones, under 85% of them singletons. Treatment described: randomized to nivolumab then ipilimumab (arm A) or the reverse (arm B). DNA-damaging chemotherapy had not been given to any patient beforehand. Live CD3+CD8+ CD19− CD56− cells were sorted from PBMCs. The source is a human donor with melanoma. The source material was CD8+ T cells sorted from blood (inferred from file names), sampled from a patient given nivolumab and ipilimumab in sequence.

CDR3 region: CASSQRQGENTEAFF. CDR3 sequence (DNA): TGCGCCAGCAGCCAAAGACAGGGAGAGAACACTGAAGCTTTCTTT. The rearrangement joins TRBV4-1 to TRBJ1-1; TRBD1 aligns across 7 bases. V lost 2 bases and J lost 1; bases outside the gene matches: 4. Germline V lookup: CDR1 MGHRA, CDR2 YSYEKL. The CDR3 loop spans 15 amino acids.